The source of this T cell receptor (beta chain) is a study of cytomegalovirus exposure and HLA in healthy donors (dated by TCRdb to 2017 to 2019). Background on the whole study: According to an earlier analysis of several hundred of the donors, about 170 million T cells yielded 90 million to 130 million unique TCR beta sequences and about 300 Gb of sequence data. An earlier analysis of around 580 of the donors used high-throughput TCR beta sequencing to judge whether each TCR beta V gene segment behaved as functional or pseudogenic. HLA typing covered class I and class II loci at four-digit resolution. The genetic ancestry cluster associated with self-reported Caucasian donors included roughly four fifths of the roughly 360 genotyped donors. A later genetic analysis used genome-wide SNP genotypes for about 65% of the 666 donors, treating that subset as a discovery cohort. In addition to the first cohort of 666 subjects, a separate validation cohort of over 90 different subjects was used. Typing coverage differed by locus: A, B, C, DRB1 and DQB1 were typed in about 620-630 donors, DQA1 in 522, DPA1 in around 610, and DPB1 in about 450. Donor age, sex, ethnicity and CMV serostatus were compiled alongside the repertoire data. The study aimed to test whether cataloging public T cell receptors could reveal signatures of past pathogen exposure. Roughly five DR-DQ haplotypes were treated as single units for association and clustering because of strong linkage in the cohort. Across 398 genotyped donors of the cohort, an average of approximately 220,000 unique TCR beta nucleotide sequences per donor were sequenced, and roughly 18% of those sequences were non-productive. All discovery cohort repertoires had been generated using a single sequencing platform. To predict cytomegalovirus infection status, the study combined high-throughput TCR immunosequencing, statistical association of individual TCRs with disease status, and machine learning. A later analysis re-examined previously published TCR beta repertoires from hundreds of donors and added high-resolution HLA genotyping to investigate patterns of TCR occurrence. The later analysis used no new phenotypic data to find candidate immune exposures, relying instead on TCR beta sequences and their occurrence across donors. The study profiled the T cell repertoires of some 610 subjects by immunosequencing and related them to cytomegalovirus serostatus. Approximately 330 gigabases of sequencing data and around 80 million unique TCR sequences made up an early release that covered about 640 HLA-typed donors.

In the case of this clone: The specificity of this receptor is unknown.

Libraries were made using the immunoSEQ multiplex PCR assay. A mixture of 60 forward primers for TCR Vbeta segments and 13 reverse primers for TCR Jbeta segments was used in the multiplex PCR. Amplification of the CDR3 region of rearranged TCR beta genes was performed with a multiplex PCR assay on genomic DNA. The Illumina HiSeq System was used to sequence the amplified TCR beta libraries as 87-base-pair reads. Per the authors' processing: A later analysis tallied roughly 78 million unique TCR beta chains across the 600 to 700 repertoires, and 10 million to 11 million of those chains were shared by two or more donors. A nearest-neighbor algorithm error-corrected the raw reads and collapsed the reads into unique sequences, merging closely related sequences to remove PCR and sequencing errors. V, D and J gene segments were assigned by aligning CDR3 sequences to IMGT reference sequences. Each retained sequence needed at least a six-nucleotide match to both a V gene segment and a J gene segment. Rearrangements were called productive when the CDR3 lacked stop codons and stayed in frame with V and J; all others were non-productive. Following IMGT convention, CDR3 was defined as the stretch from the second conserved V-encoded cysteine to the conserved J-encoded phenylalanine. Sequences without an unambiguous match to a single V gene segment were excluded from the earlier analysis of 450 to 750 of the donors. In an earlier analysis of more than 500 of the donors, a V segment was called functional when productive rearrangements were above 56.7%, and segregating when the standard deviation between donors exceeded 5%. To diagnose cytomegalovirus status from the catalog of TCR beta chain sequences, a statistical classification framework was built. A later analysis assigned V and J genes by comparing TCR nucleotide sequences with IMGT/GENE-DB human TR gene sequences. The TCRdist pipeline was used in a later analysis to assign CDR3 sequences and most-parsimonious VDJ recombination scenarios. A later analysis defined each TCR beta chain by its CDR3 amino acid sequence plus V-gene family, and excluded reads lacking a unique V-gene family. To address suspected cross-contamination and a sequencing artifact, a later analysis removed 592 highly shared, low-generation-probability nucleotide sequences. In a later analysis, a clonal expansion index was calculated for each public chain from normalized within-repertoire ranks of inferred template counts. Generation probabilities in a later analysis came from a VDJ recombination model fitted to out-of-frame rearrangements, and those results were checked against IGoR. Hypergeometric tests were used in a later analysis to score TCR-TCR, TCR-HLA and TCR-CMV co-occurrence, with a repertoire-size bias correction applied to the TCR pairs. To estimate false discovery rates, a later analysis permuted the HLA or CMV assignments 20 times. In a later analysis, co-occurring TCRs were grouped using DBSCAN, and TCRdist sequence similarity was added for clustering within HLA-allele-positive subsets. Repertoires with fewer than 30,000 or more than 120,000 public chains were left out of co-occurrence clustering, as were four to six repertoires with anomalous nucleotide sharing. TCRdb obtained this table from immuneACCESS and retained in-frame rearrangements with V and J assigned. These tables miss some clones; where compared with another copy, unresolved V genes account for less than half of the shortfall, and the remainder is unexplained. The V and J calls and clone size were taken over from that table, and D and trimming were inferred from the DNA. The data table for this sample lists tens of thousands of clones. Of the sample, more than 4.5% falls within the top ten clones.

The cohort consisted of 666 healthy bone marrow donors. All cohort members were sampled while nominally healthy, although unrecorded immune exposures were likely present. CMV serostatus was positive for 250 to 300 and negative for about half of the roughly 700 cohort members, and was not recorded for this donor. Each donor provided a peripheral blood sample, and peripheral blood mononuclear cells were used for TCR beta sequencing. Genomic DNA was extracted from the blood cell samples with the Qiagen DNeasy Blood Extraction Kit. What the research found in general, with its limitations: According to a later analysis, TCR association rates differed among HLA loci, with DRB1 alleles showing the most associated TCRs and HLA-C alleles showing the fewest. Because HLA typing was unavailable for some donors at each locus, only the typed subset was used in association tests. In this cohort, only TCR beta chains were sequenced, and detectable features were limited by the absence of alpha or paired-chain data. According to the authors, the approach could potentially be generalized to other disease states and immunological phenotypes. The 87-base-pair reads could not distinguish some IMGT-functional V segments, including TRBV6-2 and TRBV6-3, so those segments were excluded. For the cohort, immune exposure information was limited to CMV serostatus. A further reported finding was that TCR beta sequences accurately predicted the HLA-A and HLA-B alleles for most subjects in the first cohort. Roughly uniform sequencing depth across donors was assumed in presence/absence analyses, although this assumption may not hold. Several of the top co-occurrence clusters appeared to be linked to parvovirus B19, influenza, CMV and Epstein-Barr virus, according to a later analysis. A later genetic analysis associated a missense DCLRE1C variant with V-gene and J-gene trimming of TCR beta chains, and an independent cohort replicated the association. In a later analysis, some 18,000 TCR beta sequences were associated with specific HLA alleles at a false discovery rate of 0.05. According to a later genetic analysis, donors in an Asian-associated ancestry cluster had fewer N-insertions in productive TCRs than the approximately 650-donor mean. Most CMV-associated TCR beta chains appeared to be HLA-restricted in a later analysis, and the HLA associations seemed to be driven largely by CMV exposure. The earlier analysis of about 600 of the donors excluded approximately 17 rarely observed V segments, including chromosome 9 orphons, because counts were too low. In vitro tests confirmed that a few of the cytomegalovirus-associated TCR beta chains recognize cytomegalovirus antigens. In an earlier analysis of some 540 of the donors, most TCR beta V segments appeared in productive rearrangements about 87% or about 30% of the time, broadly matching IMGT annotations. A cluster of highly shared sequence variants was judged likely to be a technical artifact of the sequencing pipeline. A later analysis found that HLA-associated TCR beta chains were more clonally expanded and had lower generation probabilities than equally common non-associated chains. The study listed over 150 TCR beta chains as associated with cytomegalovirus. When HLA alleles, especially DR and DQ, strongly co-occurred, attributing TCR associations to individual alleles was difficult. Most TCR sequences were seen in very few donors, while some public TCRs were found in many individuals. The classifier was reported to diagnose cytomegalovirus status with high specificity and sensitivity in both the original cohort and the validation cohort. Linkage disequilibrium might explain the correlated functional status among segregating V segments, but an unknown experimental factor could not be ruled out.

Trimming costs V 6 bases and J 0 bases, and their ends lie 9 bases apart. The CDR3 runs 13 residues from the cysteine to the phenylalanine. CDR3 DNA is the only sequence kept; it has 39 bases, read in frame from the first base. CDR1 LNHDA and CDR2 SQIVND are derived from the germline V gene (reference sequence). The sequencing sample was made of PBMCs. The sequence came from a human donor in good health. The rearranged segments are TRBV19 and TRBJ2-7; possibly the D gene is TRBD1, per 6 matching bases. At the DNA level, the sequence is TGTGCCAGTAGCGCAGGGGTCTCCTACGAGCAGTACTTC. This yields the protein CASSAGVSYEQYF.